These 5 T cell receptor beta chains came from one sample sequenced in a study of T cells in tuberculosis. Using immunoSEQ multiplex PCR, the repertoire was profiled, and TCRdb retains in-frame clones only, with some absent. The data hold about 25,000 clones, with around nine tenths observed a single time. The sequenced sample was PBMCs. Receptors originate from a donor aged 10 to 29 with latent tuberculosis or without tuberculosis infection. Some clones in this sample may be carry-over from other donors' samples.

V is TRBV10-1 and J is TRBJ1-5, with no clear D. Trimming shortened V by 2 bases and J by 6 bases, and 20 bases separated the two germline ends. Germline V lookup: CDR1 WNHNN, CDR2 SYGVQD (reference sequence). The CDR3 sequence is 17 residues long. The DNA of the CDR3 is TGCGCCAGCAGTGAGAGGCGCATGTGTTTTGGAGGTCAGCCCCAGCATTTT. Residues: CASSERRMCFGGQPQHF.

This clone was observed a handful of times. This chain links TRBV5-1 with TRBJ2-6; tentative D call: TRBD1 (5 bases). Germline CDR1 reads SGHRS; CDR2 reads YFSETQ. The CDR3 runs 18 residues. The V end was cut by 4 bases, the J end by 6 bases, with 23 bases between. The CDR3 is CASSLRPDLGPPANVLTF. DNA of the CDR3: TGCGCCAGCAGCCTAAGACCTGACTTGGGGCCCCCGGCCAACGTCCTGACTTTC.

This chain joins TRBV5-1 and TRBJ2-3, with D tentatively TRBD1 (6 bases). CDR3 length equals 16 residues. V was shortened by 0 bases and J by 4 bases, with 15 bases between the two germline ends. Germline CDR1 reads SGHRS; CDR2 reads YFSETQ. This CDR3 is CASSLARGGVPDTQYF. DNA for the CDR3: TGCGCCAGCAGCTTGGCCCGAGGGGGAGTCCCAGATACGCAGTATTTT.

The V and J genes are TRBV5-1 and TRBJ2-1; 7 bases match TRBD2. V shed 5 bases and J 8 bases; nucleotides not matched to a gene: 22. The germline CDR1 and CDR2 sequences are SGHRS and YFSETQ. This CDR3 contains 18 residues. CDR3 amino acids: CASSYLGTKHTARDEQFF. The CDR3 nucleotides are TGCGCCAGCAGTTACCTCGGGACTAAACATACCGCCCGAGATGAGCAGTTCTTC.

The sample holds a few counts of this clone. This rearrangement joins TRBV6-4 to TRBJ2-7, with D hard to call. Germline V gene data show CDR1 as MRHNA and CDR2 as SNTAGT. CDR3 length: 13 residues. V gave up 4 bases and J gave up 3 bases, with 10 bases separating them. The CDR3 protein is CASSVEPNYEQYF. In DNA, the CDR3 is TGTGCCAGCAGTGTAGAGCCGAACTACGAGCAGTACTTC.